This T cell receptor beta chain was captured in a study of CD8+ T cells in alopecia areata. Study context: Treated patients were given 5 to 10 mg oral tofacitinib twice daily. Tofacitinib ran 6 to 18 months, followed by 6 months off drug. Study-wide results and caveats: An increase in clonality over normal scalp was evident in lesional scalp, especially alopecia totalis/universalis.

Extraction and reverse transcription of RNA yielded cDNA as the sequencing template. The repertoire was sequenced with immunoSEQ multiplex PCR; TCRdb's copy has only in-frame clones and lacks some. This table holds fewer than 250,000 clones, 50% to 60% found once. As regards this clone: Its antigen is as yet unknown.

Sequenced material: CD4+ T cells sorted from blood, taken at week 0. The receptor was derived from a human donor with alopecia areata.

The CDR3 region is CASSLGQGLGNEQFF. CDR3 coding DNA: TGCGCCAGCAGCTTGGGCCAGGGGTTAGGGAATGAGCAGTTCTTC. The rearrangement uses TRBV5-1 and TRBJ2-1; D possibly corresponds to TRBD1 (6 bases). The CDR3 sequence is 15 residues long. Germline V gene data show CDR1 as SGHRS and CDR2 as YFSETQ. V was cut by 0 bases and J by 7 bases, with 14 bases left in between.